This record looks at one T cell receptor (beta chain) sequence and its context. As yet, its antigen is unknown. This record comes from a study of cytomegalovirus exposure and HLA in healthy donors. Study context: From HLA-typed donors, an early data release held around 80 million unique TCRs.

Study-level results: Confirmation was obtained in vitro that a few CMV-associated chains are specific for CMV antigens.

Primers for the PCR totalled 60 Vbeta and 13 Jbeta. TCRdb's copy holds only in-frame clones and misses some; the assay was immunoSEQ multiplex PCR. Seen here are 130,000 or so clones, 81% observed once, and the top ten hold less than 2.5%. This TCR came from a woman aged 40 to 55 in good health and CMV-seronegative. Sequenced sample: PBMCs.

In DNA form, the CDR3 reads TGTGCCAGCAGTTATAAACGGACTTCCAAAAACATTCAGTACTTC. It translates to CASSYKRTSKNIQYF. The gene calls are TRBV6-6 and TRBJ2-4; D is perhaps TRBD2 (5 bases). The CDR3 has 15 amino acids. The V and J ends lost 3 bases and 2 bases respectively, with 11 bases between them. Germline V gene lookup returns CDR1 MNHNY and CDR2 SVGAGI (reference sequence).